These T cell receptor beta chains were read from a single sample in a study of cytomegalovirus exposure and HLA in healthy donors. The protocol was immunoSEQ multiplex PCR, while the TCRdb copy is restricted to in-frame clones and leaves out a portion. In the table there are some 100,000 clones, roughly 79% of which are singletons. The material sequenced was PBMCs. The receptor set was obtained from a man in his forties in good health and CMV-seronegative. CDR3s include the opening cysteine and the closing phenylalanine or tryptophan. A D gene is named only where the DNA matches it firmly. Clone size is given for some rows only: seen once, a few or many times, or a class if the clone is expanded.

J: TRBJ1-5
size: NA
D: TRBD1
V: TRBV7-9
DNA: TGTGCCAGCAGCTTCACAGGGGAAAATCAGCCCCAGCATTTT
CDR3: CASSFTGENQPQHF

J: TRBJ1-4
size: NA
D: NA
V: TRBV14
DNA: TGTGCCAGCAGCCAAGATGGCGGTATTAATGAAAAACTGTTTTTT
CDR3: CASSQDGGINEKLFF

J: TRBJ1-1
size: NA
D: TRBD1
V: TRBV6-1
DNA: TGTGCCAGCAGGGGACAGGGGGTCTCGAACACTGAAGCTTTCTTT
CDR3: CASRGQGVSNTEAFF

J: TRBJ2-5
size: NA
D: NA
V: TRBV7-2
DNA: TGTGCCAGCAGTCCACGAGGTTGGCGGGAGACCCAGTACTTC
CDR3: CASSPRGWRETQYF

J: TRBJ1-5
size: NA
D: NA
V: TRBV27
DNA: TGTGCCAGCCGGCAGGGGTACAGGAATCAGCCCCAGCATTTT
CDR3: CASRQGYRNQPQHF

J: TRBJ1-1
size: NA
D: TRBD1
V: TRBV7-9
DNA: TGTGCCAGCAGCCAAAGGACAGGGGTACGTTTAGACACTGAAGCTTTCTTT
CDR3: CASSQRTGVRLDTEAFF

J: TRBJ1-2
size: NA
D: NA
V: TRBV19
DNA: TGTGCCAGTAGCCACAACAGGGCTGCTAACTATGGCTACACCTTC
CDR3: CASSHNRAANYGYTF

J: TRBJ1-2
size: few
D: TRBD1
V: TRBV6-1
DNA: TGTGCCAGCAGCGGGACAGGGGGAGGCTATGGCTACACCTTC
CDR3: CASSGTGGGYGYTF

J: TRBJ2-2
size: few
D: TRBD1
V: TRBV6-5
DNA: TGTGCCAGCAGTGGGGACAGGGGTTCCGGGGAGCTGTTTTTT
CDR3: CASSGDRGSGELFF

J: TRBJ1-2
size: once
D: NA
V: TRBV11-2
DNA: TGTGCCAGCAGCCTCCTGGGGGGGGACTATGGCTACACCTTC
CDR3: CASSLLGGDYGYTF

J: TRBJ2-3
size: NA
D: NA
V: TRBV5-1
DNA: TGCGCCAGCAGCCGACAGCCATACACAGATACGCAGTATTTT
CDR3: CASSRQPYTDTQYF

J: TRBJ2-1
size: NA
D: NA
V: TRBV5-1
DNA: TGCGCCAGCAGCCGGCGGACAGACAATGAGCAGTTCTTC
CDR3: CASSRRTDNEQFF

J: TRBJ1-2
size: NA
D: NA
V: TRBV14
DNA: TGTGCCAGCAGCCAAGATATATGGGACACTCTCGGCTACACCTTC
CDR3: CASSQDIWDTLGYTF

J: TRBJ1-2
size: NA
D: TRBD1
V: TRBV11-2
DNA: TGTGCCAGCAGCCTAGAGGGCAGGGGGTCCTCGATGGCCGGCTACACCTTC
CDR3: CASSLEGRGSSMAGYTF

J: TRBJ2-7
size: NA
D: NA
V: TRBV9
DNA: TGTGCCAGCAGCGTAGCAGGGTGGTACGAGCAGTACTTC
CDR3: CASSVAGWYEQYF

J: TRBJ2-3
size: NA
D: TRBD2
V: TRBV29-1
DNA: TGCAGCCTGCGGGGGGGCGTAGCAGATACGCAGTATTTT
CDR3: CSLRGGVADTQYF

J: TRBJ2-7
size: NA
D: TRBD1
V: TRBV7-2
DNA: TGTGCCAGCAGCTTAGGGACAGGGATATACGAGCAGTACTTC
CDR3: CASSLGTGIYEQYF

J: TRBJ1-4
size: once
D: NA
V: TRBV4-2
DNA: TGTGCCAGCAGCCAAGCGAATGAAAAACTGTTTTTT
CDR3: CASSQANEKLFF

J: TRBJ1-1
size: NA
D: TRBD1
V: TRBV5-1
DNA: TGCGCCAGCAGCTTACAGGGGACGGGCACTGAAGCTTTCTTT
CDR3: CASSLQGTGTEAFF

J: TRBJ1-6
size: few
D: NA
V: TRBV6-5
DNA: TGTGCCAGCAGTTATAACAGGGTGTCGTCACCCCTCCACTTT
CDR3: CASSYNRVSSPLHF

J: TRBJ1-2
size: NA
D: TRBD1
V: TRBV6-5
DNA: TGTGCCAGCAGTTCCAATCCTGGGACAGGGGACTACACCTTC
CDR3: CASSSNPGTGDYTF

J: TRBJ1-1
size: NA
D: NA
V: TRBV28
DNA: TGTGCCAGCAAACAGGGCTGGAACACTGAAGCTTTCTTT
CDR3: CASKQGWNTEAFF

J: TRBJ1-6
size: NA
D: TRBD1
V: TRBV5-1
DNA: TGCGCCAGCAGCCCCGGGGACAGTTATAATTCACCCCTCCACTTT
CDR3: CASSPGDSYNSPLHF

J: TRBJ1-1
size: NA
D: TRBD1
V: TRBV10-3
DNA: TGTGCCATCAGGACCGGGACAGGGAGCACTGAAGCTTTCTTT
CDR3: CAIRTGTGSTEAFF

J: TRBJ1-4
size: NA
D: NA
V: TRBV5-1
DNA: TGCGCCAGCAGCTTGGACGGGGGGCAGGGTGTATCTAATGAAAAACTGTTTTTT
CDR3: CASSLDGGQGVSNEKLFF

J: TRBJ1-1
size: NA
D: TRBD1
V: TRBV6-5
DNA: TGTGCCAGCAAGACAGGGGGTTCGGACACTGAAGCTTTCTTT
CDR3: CASKTGGSDTEAFF

J: TRBJ2-2
size: NA
D: TRBD2
V: TRBV10-2
DNA: TGCGCCAGCAGTTCTCTTAGCGGGGGTAACACCGGGGAGCTGTTTTTT
CDR3: CASSSLSGGNTGELFF

J: TRBJ2-5
size: NA
D: NA
V: TRBV11-1
DNA: TGTGCCAGCAGCTCCGGCGGCTACCAAGAGACCCAGTACTTC
CDR3: CASSSGGYQETQYF

J: TRBJ2-5
size: NA
D: TRBD1
V: TRBV5-5
DNA: TGTGCCAGCAGCTTAGTACAGGGGGACGAGACCCAGTACTTC
CDR3: CASSLVQGDETQYF

J: TRBJ2-2
size: NA
D: TRBD2
V: TRBV7-3
DNA: TGTGCCAGCAGCTTAGGGGAGGGTGTCTCGAACACCGGGGAGCTGTTTTTT
CDR3: CASSLGEGVSNTGELFF

J: TRBJ1-1
size: NA
D: NA
V: TRBV5-1
DNA: TGCGCCAGCAGCGAATCCGGGAACACTGAAGCTTTCTTT
CDR3: CASSESGNTEAFF

J: TRBJ2-1
size: NA
D: NA
V: TRBV7-6
DNA: TGTGCCAGCAGCCCAGACCAGGGCTACAATGAGCAGTTCTTC
CDR3: CASSPDQGYNEQFF

J: TRBJ2-2
size: few
D: NA
V: TRBV6-5
DNA: TGTGCCAGCAGTTACCAGGGTCCGAGCACCGGGGAGCTGTTTTTT
CDR3: CASSYQGPSTGELFF

J: TRBJ2-5
size: NA
D: TRBD1
V: TRBV18
DNA: TGTGCCAGCTCGGCGGGACAGGGGTTAGGGGAGACCCAGTACTTC
CDR3: CASSAGQGLGETQYF

J: TRBJ2-1
size: NA
D: TRBD2
V: TRBV9
DNA: TGTGCCAGCAGCGTCCGGGGGGACTCCTACAATGAGCAGTTCTTC
CDR3: CASSVRGDSYNEQFF

J: TRBJ1-1
size: NA
D: NA
V: TRBV27
DNA: TGTGCCAGCAGTTTATCTAGGAACACTGAAGCTTTCTTT
CDR3: CASSLSRNTEAFF

J: TRBJ2-4
size: NA
D: TRBD1
V: TRBV6-5
DNA: TGTGCCAGCAGGACACAGGGGGCCGGGAACATTCAGTACTTC
CDR3: CASRTQGAGNIQYF

J: TRBJ1-2
size: NA
D: NA
V: TRBV5-8
DNA: TGTGCCAGCAGCTTCCCTTGGGGGAGGGCTAACTATGGCTACACCTTC
CDR3: CASSFPWGRANYGYTF

J: TRBJ2-2
size: NA
D: TRBD1
V: TRBV2
DNA: TGTGCCAGCAAGCCGGGACAGGGGATCGACGGCACCGGGGAGCTGTTTTTT
CDR3: CASKPGQGIDGTGELFF

J: TRBJ1-5
size: once
D: TRBD1
V: TRBV9
DNA: TGTGCCAGCAGTGCACAGGGGAAGGGCAATCAGCCCCAGCATTTT
CDR3: CASSAQGKGNQPQHF

J: TRBJ1-6
size: NA
D: NA
V: TRBV19
DNA: TGTGCCAGTAGTAAATTTCGACAGAATTCACCCCTCCACTTT
CDR3: CASSKFRQNSPLHF

J: TRBJ2-5
size: NA
D: NA
V: TRBV15
DNA: TGTGCCACCAGCAGAGATAGGGGGAAAGAGACCCAGTACTTC
CDR3: CATSRDRGKETQYF

J: TRBJ1-1
size: NA
D: TRBD1
V: TRBV11-2
DNA: TGTGCCAGCAGCTTTGGGACAGGGAACACTGAAGCTTTCTTT
CDR3: CASSFGTGNTEAFF